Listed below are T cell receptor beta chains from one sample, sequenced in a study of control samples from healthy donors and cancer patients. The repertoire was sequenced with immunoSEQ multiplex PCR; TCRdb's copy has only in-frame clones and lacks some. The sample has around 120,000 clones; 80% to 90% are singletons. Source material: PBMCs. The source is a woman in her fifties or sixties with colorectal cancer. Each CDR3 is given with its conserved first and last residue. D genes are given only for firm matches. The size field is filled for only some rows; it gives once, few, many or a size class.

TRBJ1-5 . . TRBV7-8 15 TGTGCCAGCAGCCAGGACGGAGATAGCAATCAGCCCCAGCATTTT CASSQDGDSNQPQHF
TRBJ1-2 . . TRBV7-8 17 TGTGCCAGCAGCTTAGGTATTGCGGGACATGACAACTATGGCTACACCTTC CASSLGIAGHDNYGYTF
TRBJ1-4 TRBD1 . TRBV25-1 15 TGTGCCAGCAGTCGGGGGGACAGGTTTGTTGAAAAACTGTTTTTT CASSRGDRFVEKLFF
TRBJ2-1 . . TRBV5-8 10 TGTGCCAGCAGCTTGGCCCTCGACTTCTTC CASSLALDFF
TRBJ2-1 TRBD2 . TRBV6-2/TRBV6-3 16 TGTGCCAGCAGTTATTCAAGCGGGGGCCGTTACAATGAGCAGTTCTTC CASSYSSGGRYNEQFF
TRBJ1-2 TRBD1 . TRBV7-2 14 TGTGCCAGCAGCCCCCGGGACAGTGGTTATGGCTACACCTTC CASSPRDSGYGYTF
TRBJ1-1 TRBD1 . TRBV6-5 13 TGTGCCACCCGGGACAGGGGTGGCACTGAAGCTTTCTTT CATRDRGGTEAFF
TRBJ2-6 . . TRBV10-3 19 TGTGCCATCAGTGAGTTTTCGGGGCAGGGGAGCTCTGGGGCCAACGTCCTGACTTTC CAISEFSGQGSSGANVLTF
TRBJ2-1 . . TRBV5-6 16 TGTGCCAGCAGCTCGGGTACAGGTATAGTCCACAATGAGCAGTTCTTC CASSSGTGIVHNEQFF
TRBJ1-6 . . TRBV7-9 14 TGTGCCAGCAGCTGGTTCTCGGAGAATTCACCCCTCCACTTT CASSWFSENSPLHF
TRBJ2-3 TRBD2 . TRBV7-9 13 TGTGCCAGCATAGCGGGGAGCACAGATACGCAGTATTTT CASIAGSTDTQYF
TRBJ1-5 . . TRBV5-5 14 TGTGCCAGCAGCATGGACAGCGGCAATCAGCCCCAGCATTTT CASSMDSGNQPQHF
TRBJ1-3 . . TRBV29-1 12 TGCAGCGCAGGGATCTCTGGAAACACCATATATTTT CSAGISGNTIYF
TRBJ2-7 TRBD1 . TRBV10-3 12 TGTGCCATCGGAAAGGACAGGTACGAGCAGTACTTC CAIGKDRYEQYF
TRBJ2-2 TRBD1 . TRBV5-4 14 TGTGCCAGTTCTACAGGGACAGGGGCCGGGGAGCTGTTTTTT CASSTGTGAGELFF
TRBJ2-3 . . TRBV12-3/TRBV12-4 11 TGTGCCACCCAGGGCCCAGATACGCAGTATTTT CATQGPDTQYF
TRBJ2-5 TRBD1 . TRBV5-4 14 TGTGCCAGCAGCAACCGGGACAGCCAAGAGACCCAGTACTTC CASSNRDSQETQYF
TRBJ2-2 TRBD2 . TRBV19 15 TGTGCCAGTAGTATGTATCTAGCGGGTACCGGGGAGCTGTTTTTT CASSMYLAGTGELFF
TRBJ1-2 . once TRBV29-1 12 TGCAGCGTTGAAGCAGGGGCTCAAGGCTACACCTTC CSVEAGAQGYTF
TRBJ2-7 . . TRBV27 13 TGTGCCAGCAGTTTAACCAGCCACTACGAGCAGTACTTC CASSLTSHYEQYF